Listed here are 10 T cell receptor beta chains from one sample, sequenced in a study of T cell clonality in common variable immunodeficiency. The data were produced by immunoSEQ multiplex PCR, yet TCRdb's version contains in-frame clones alone and is incomplete. The sample yields around 45,000 clones, without any singletons. Sequences were obtained from peripheral blood mononuclear cells. All receptors come from a person aged 18 to 75 in good health.

This clone was observed many times. The CDR3 is cut off 3 residues early in the read; its end comes from the germline J gene. The V call is TRBV7-8, the J call TRBJ2-1, with a weak D call TRBD1 (6 bases). In germline, CDR1 is SGHVS, CDR2 FQNEAQ. This CDR3 comprises 15 residues. V dropped 3 bases and J dropped 7 bases, with 16 bases sitting between them. The CDR3 bases that were read are TGTGCCAGCAGCTTCTCCTGGGTTAGGGGGAATGAG. The encoded protein is CASSFSWVRGNE. The full CDR3 protein is CASSFSWVRGNEQFF.

In its sample, this clone was seen many times. The DNA ends 3 residues before the CDR3 does, and the rest of the CDR3 is filled in from the germline J gene. The chain is built from TRBV20-1 and TRBJ2-1; 8 bases match TRBD1. The CDR3 covers 16 residues. CDR1 DFQATT and CDR2 SNEGSKA come from the germline V gene (reference sequence). V gave up 0 bases and J gave up 4 bases; unmatched junction bases: 8. The CDR3 spells CSARDLGQGGYNEQFF. The sequenced CDR3 bases are TGCAGTGCTAGAGATCTCGGACAGGGAGGATACAATGAG.

This clone showed up many times. Read data end 3 residues before the CDR3 end; the end is taken from the germline J gene. Other nucleotide sequences in the sample specify the same CDR3. The V call is TRBV30, the J call TRBJ2-5; the D gene is possibly TRBD2 (5 bases). V lost 0 bases and J lost 5, with 10 bases in between. CDR1 GTSNPN and CDR2 SVGIG come from the germline V gene (reference sequence). The CDR3 length is 13 residues. The CDR3 reads CAWSVGSGETQYF. CDR3 DNA (partial): TGTGCCTGGAGTGTTGGGAGCGGTGAGACC.

This clone has a count of ten or more. The read is 3 residues too short to cover the CDR3 end, so that end is filled in from the germline J gene. The chain recombines TRBV5-1 with TRBJ1-1; possible D gene TRBD1, 5 bases. This CDR3 spans 13 amino acids. Per germline, CDR1 SGHRS and CDR2 YFSETQ. The CDR3 spells CASSLNPSGEAFF. The CDR3 bases that were read are TGCGCCAGCAGCTTGAACCCGTCAGGGGAA.

A word on this clone: The read terminates 3 residues ahead of where the CDR3 ends, so the germline J gene completes it. The chain recombines TRBV7-2 with TRBJ1-2, with a weak D call TRBD1 (6 bases). The CDR3 sequence is 14 residues long. Germline loops: CDR1 SGHTA, CDR2 FQGNSA. Partial CDR3 DNA: TGTGCCAGCAGCTTCGGGACAAAGTTCGATGAC. Its protein is CASSFGTKFDD. The entire CDR3 reads CASSFGTKFDDYTF.

This clone was detected many times. The read stops 3 residues short of the end of the CDR3; the missing end is completed from the germline J gene. The gene calls are TRBV19 and TRBJ1-1; tentative D call: TRBD1 (5 bases). Trimming pared 8 bases from V and 1 base from J, leaving 17 bases between. CDR3 length: 15 residues. CDR1 is LNHDA and CDR2 is SQIVND in the germline V gene (reference sequence). The part of the CDR3 DNA that was read is TGTGCCAGTCGAGAGAGGGGCAGAGCGAACACTGAA. It translates to CASRERGRANTE. The whole CDR3 protein reads CASRERGRANTEAFF.

This clone was detected many times. With the read ending 3 residues before the CDR3 end, the germline J gene is used to fill in that end. The V call is TRBV7-3, the J call TRBJ1-1; a possible D gene is TRBD1 (5 bases). The CDR3 runs to 13 residues. Germline CDR1 reads SGHTA; CDR2 reads FQGTGA. Trimming pared 4 bases from V and 2 bases from J, leaving 8 bases between. Partial CDR3 DNA: TGTGCCAGCAGCTCCGACAGCAACACTGAA. Residues: CASSSDSNTE. The CDR3 in full is CASSSDSNTEAFF.

As regards this clone: The sequenced fragment ends 3 residues before the CDR3 boundary, so the rest is inferred from the germline J gene. The chain employs TRBV20-1 and TRBJ2-7; no firm D call. CDR1 is DFQATT, CDR2 SNEGSKA, per germline (reference sequence). V shed 6 bases and J shed 2 bases, with 8 bases lying between them. CDR3 length: 11 amino acids. The covered CDR3 bases are TGCAGTGCCGATCAGACCTACGAG. The encoded protein is CSADQTYE. The CDR3 as a whole reads CSADQTYEQYF.

The sample holds many counts of this clone. The observed sequence ends 3 residues before the CDR3 terminus, with the missing tail filled in from the germline J gene. The chain joins TRBV7-2 to TRBJ2-4; D is perhaps TRBD2 (6 bases). The V gene's germline CDR1 is SGHTA and CDR2 FQGNSA. The CDR3 runs to 14 residues. V lost 2 bases, J lost 5 bases, and 10 bases lay in between. The CDR3 loop is CASSLRWGENIQYF. The sequenced part of the CDR3 DNA is TGTGCCAGCAGCTTACGGTGGGGGGAAAACATT. The full variable domain, in which reference TRBV7-2 and TRBJ2-4 provide the parts outside the CDR3, is GAGVSQSPSNKVTEKGKDVELRCDPISGHTALYWYRQSLGQGLEFLIYFQGNSAPDKSGLPSDRFSAERTGGSVSTLTIQRTQQEDSAVYLCASSLRWGENIQYFGAGTRLSVL.

This clone was picked up many times. The read is 3 residues too short to cover the CDR3 end, so that end is filled in from the germline J gene. The chain employs TRBV20-1 and TRBJ1-5; D is possibly TRBD1 (5 bases). The V gene's germline CDR1 is DFQATT and CDR2 SNEGSKA (reference sequence). V lost 0 bases and J lost 3, with 6 bases in between. The CDR3 covers 13 residues. The CDR3 reads CSAREDNNQPQHF. Incomplete CDR3 DNA: TGCAGTGCTAGAGAGGACAACAATCAGCCC.